This T cell receptor (beta chain) was obtained from a study of blood T cell repertoires in COVID-19. At the level of the study: Acute and convalescent COVID-19 samples came from the United States, Italy and Spain. Sources were T cells, B-cell-depleted T cells, or PBMCs; the material itself was cDNA or gDNA.

This CDR3 region has 13 residues. The V gene's germline CDR1 is MNHEY and CDR2 SMNVEV (reference sequence). Unmatched junction bases numbered 10, after V lost 9 bases and J lost 5 bases. In the original analysis: Reference gene primers were amplified, and this amplification served to estimate nucleated cell counts. TCRdb's table, derived via immunoSEQ multiplex PCR, lists solely in-frame clones and lacks some. For V, J and clone size, that table is used; D and trimming come from the DNA. Of approximately 170,000 clones in the sample, approximately 86% are singletons; the top ten hold roughly 9.1%. This TCR was recovered from a man between 50 and 59 years old with active or convalescent COVID-19. The V gene is TRBV27, the J gene TRBJ2-7; 7 nucleotides match TRBD2. The sample consisted of peripheral blood. CDR3 DNA sequence: TGTGCCAGTCTTTCTTCACGGGAGGACGAGCAGTACTTC. Amino acids: CASLSSREDEQYF.